This record looks at one TCR beta chain sequence and its context. CDR1 MGHRA and CDR2 YSYEKL come from the germline V gene. The CDR3 has 17 residues. V was trimmed by 4 bases and J by 0 bases, leaving 18 bases between them. These data originate in a study of T cell changes during pregnancy in multiple sclerosis. Assay: immunoSEQ multiplex PCR; the TCRdb copy retains only in-frame clones and omits some. Of 35,000 to 45,000 clones listed, around 90% were seen once; the top ten hold 0.95% to 1.5%. The chain couples TRBV4-1 to TRBJ1-1, with D perhaps matching TRBD1 (6 bases). The receptor comes from a female donor with multiple sclerosis, enrolled in a pregnancy study. The sequences come from peripheral blood, collected before pregnancy. Here the CDR3 reads CASSLGTRGQLNTEAFF. The DNA for the CDR3 is TGCGCCAGCAGCCTCGGGACCCGCGGACAGTTGAACACTGAAGCTTTCTTT.